Shown below are 27 T cell receptor beta chains from a single sample sequenced in a study of cytomegalovirus exposure and HLA in healthy donors. PCR used 60 Vbeta primers and 13 Jbeta primers. Some clones are missing from TCRdb's copy, which holds only in-frame ones; the method was immunoSEQ multiplex PCR. The sample gives 150,000 to 200,000 clones, roughly 79% of which show up once; less than 9% is in the top ten. Sequenced input: PBMCs. The receptors stem from a male donor in good health and CMV-seropositive.

This clone occurred a few times. The chain uses TRBV4-3 and TRBJ1-2; perhaps TRBD1 as D (5 bases). The ends were cut back, 1 base at V and 0 bases at J, with 9 bases in the middle. Germline values: CDR1 LGHNA, CDR2 YSLEER. The CDR3 has 15 amino acids. The CDR3 sequence is CASSQAGEANYGYTF. Written as DNA, the CDR3 is TGCGCCAGCAGCCAAGCGGGGGAAGCTAACTATGGCTACACCTTC.

V is TRBV5-4 and J is TRBJ2-2, with 9 bases aligning to TRBD2. Unmatched junction bases numbered 3, after V lost 0 bases and J lost 3 bases. This CDR3 has 16 amino acids. The germline CDR1 and CDR2 sequences are SGHNT and YYREEE (reference sequence). This chain's CDR3 is CASSLAQRGDTGELFF. The DNA of the CDR3 is TGTGCCAGCAGCTTGGCACAGCGGGGGGACACCGGGGAGCTGTTTTTT.

The chain joins TRBV19 to TRBJ1-5, with D maybe TRBD1 (6 bases). From germline, CDR1 is LNHDA and CDR2 SQIVND (reference sequence). V was shortened by 2 bases and J by 0 bases, with 11 bases between the two germline ends. The CDR3 totals 16 residues. CDR3 in DNA: TGTGCCAGTAGTATATGGGGGCTTTATAGCAATCAGCCCCAGCATTTT. This sequence encodes CASSIWGLYSNQPQHF.

V gene TRBV6-4 combines with J gene TRBJ1-4; possibly TRBD1 for D (5 bases). This CDR3 comprises 13 residues. In germline, CDR1 is MRHNA, CDR2 SNTAGT. Trimming took off 6 bases at V and 8 bases at J, with 13 bases between the two ends. The CDR3 nucleotides are TGTGCCAGCAGCCTCAGGGCAGGGGAAAAACTGTTTTTT. Amino acid sequence: CASSLRAGEKLFF.

The chain uses TRBV19 and TRBJ1-1; D is perhaps TRBD1 (5 bases). CDR1 and CDR2 (germline): LNHDA, SQIVND (reference sequence). The CDR3 is 13 amino acids. Trimming took 7 bases from V and 1 from J, leaving 10 bases between them. In DNA, the CDR3 is TGTGCCAGTACCCTGGACAAGAACACTGAAGCTTTCTTT. This gives the protein CASTLDKNTEAFF.

The rearrangement links TRBV30 to TRBJ1-6; D possibly corresponds to TRBD1 (5 bases). V lost 3 bases and J 8 bases, leaving 11 bases between the germline ends. From germline, CDR1 is GTSNPN and CDR2 SVGIG (reference sequence). The CDR3 consists of 13 residues. CDR3 sequence reads: CAWRTVADSPLHF. The CDR3 coding sequence is TGTGCCTGGAGGACAGTGGCAGATTCACCCCTCCACTTT.

This clone was seen a single time. The chain joins TRBV7-8 to TRBJ1-2; 9 nucleotides align to TRBD1. Unmatched junction bases numbered 4, after V lost 5 bases and J lost 3 bases. Looked up from germline, CDR1 is SGHVS and CDR2 is FQNEAQ. The CDR3 is 14 amino acids. The chain's CDR3 is CASSLQGAHYGYTF. CDR3 nucleotide sequence: TGTGCCAGCAGCCTACAGGGGGCCCACTATGGCTACACCTTC.

The gene calls are TRBV19 and TRBJ2-2; D is possibly TRBD2 (6 bases). CDR1 and CDR2 (germline): LNHDA, SQIVND (reference sequence). This CDR3 has 15 residues. The V end was cut by 5 bases, the J end by 5 bases, with 15 bases between. The CDR3 sequence: CASSRMAGRTGELFF. The DNA for the CDR3 is TGTGCCAGTAGTCGCATGGCGGGGAGAACCGGGGAGCTGTTTTTT.

The chain's CDR3 is CASSREGYGEETQYF. The DNA of the CDR3 is TGTGCCAGCTCACGAGAGGGCTACGGCGAGGAGACCCAGTACTTC. This chain joins TRBV18 and TRBJ2-5; maybe TRBD2 (5 bases). V shed 4 bases and J shed 5 bases, with 17 bases lying between them. This CDR3 has 15 amino acids. CDR1 is KGHSH and CDR2 is LQKENI in the germline V gene.

A few counts support this clone. The rearrangement uses TRBV9 and TRBJ2-1, with TRBD1 matching over 10 bases. Per the germline V gene, CDR1 is SGDLS and CDR2 is YYNGEE. This CDR3 region has 14 residues. Trimming took 0 bases from V and 9 from J; bases not matched to a gene: 3. In nucleotides, the CDR3 is TGTGCCAGCAGCGTAGGGACAGGGGGTTCTGAGCAGTTCTTC. This sequence encodes CASSVGTGGSEQFF. The full variable domain, with the rest looked up from reference TRBV9 and TRBJ2-1, is DSGVTQTPKHLITATGQRVTLRCSPRSGDLSVYWYQQSLDQGLQFLIQYYNGEERAKGNILERFSAQQFPDLHSELNLSSLELGDSALYFCASSVGTGGSEQFFGPGTRLTVL.

The J gene is TRBJ1-2, the V gene TRBV6-5, with a tentative D call TRBD1 (6 bases). This CDR3 is 14 amino acids long. Trimming removed 6 bases from V and 1 base from J, with 12 bases in between. Per germline, CDR1 MNHEY and CDR2 SVGAGI. CDR3 loop: CASSPDRDNYGYTF. CDR3 coding DNA: TGTGCCAGCAGCCCGGACAGAGATAACTATGGCTACACCTTC.

The chain employs TRBV7-3 and TRBJ2-5, with 9 nucleotides matching TRBD2. Per germline, CDR1 SGHTA and CDR2 FQGTGA. The length of the CDR3 is 14 residues. The V gene end was trimmed by 2 bases and the J gene end by 2 bases; junction bases not matched to a gene: 0. CDR3 sequence reads: CASSLAGGQETQYF. The CDR3 DNA reads as TGTGCCAGCAGCTTAGCGGGGGGGCAAGAGACCCAGTACTTC.

This chain joins TRBV30 and TRBJ2-7, with 8 bases that match TRBD2. This CDR3 region has 13 residues. Germline V lookup: CDR1 GTSNPN, CDR2 SVGIG (reference sequence). The junction had 6 bases not matched to a gene; V was cut back by 5 bases and J by 3 bases. CDR3 residues: CAWEASGHYEQYF. The CDR3 region has the DNA TGTGCCTGGGAGGCTAGCGGGCACTACGAGCAGTACTTC.

This chain uses TRBV19 with TRBJ2-3; no reliable D call. V lost 0 bases and J lost 2, with 9 bases in between. The CDR3 covers 15 residues. CDR1 LNHDA and CDR2 SQIVND come from the germline V gene (reference sequence). The CDR3 nucleotides are TGTGCCAGTAGTATAGATCTATTAACCACAGATACGCAGTATTTT. It specifies CASSIDLLTTDTQYF.

A single count supports this clone. The chain combines TRBV27 with TRBJ1-4; 9 positions match TRBD1. The CDR3 has 13 amino acids. Germline loops: CDR1 MNHEY, CDR2 SMNVEV (reference sequence). J lost 10 bases, V lost 6 bases, and 6 bases had no gene match. The CDR3 loop is CASRLQGAGKLFF. CDR3 in DNA: TGTGCCAGCAGATTACAGGGGGCGGGAAAACTGTTTTTT.

For the CDR3, the DNA is TGCGCCAGCAGTGAAGGAGATAGCAATCAGCCCCAGCATTTT. Residues: CASSEGDSNQPQHF. V gene TRBV10-2 combines with J gene TRBJ1-5; D call uncertain. Trimming shortened V by 3 bases and J by 0 bases, and 6 bases separated the two germline ends. CDR1 and CDR2 (germline): WSHSY, SAAADI. This CDR3 region has 14 residues.

V is TRBV6-6 and J is TRBJ2-7, with 9 bases that match TRBD1. V was clipped by 7 bases and J by 1 base; unmatched bases: 8. The CDR3 is made up of 15 amino acids. Germline V CDR1 and CDR2: MNHNY, SVGAGI (reference sequence). The CDR3 loop reads CASTTDRGGSYEQYF. The CDR3 DNA reads as TGTGCCAGCACCACGGACAGGGGTGGATCCTACGAGCAGTACTTC.

The V call is TRBV9, the J call TRBJ1-2; D is unresolved. Per germline, CDR1 SGDLS and CDR2 YYNGEE. CDR3 length equals 16 residues. Trimming removed 0 bases from V and 1 base from J, with 13 bases in between. CDR3 DNA sequence: TGTGCCAGCAGCGTAGGCGCCTCCGAGCGTAACTATGGCTACACCTTC. Protein product: CASSVGASERNYGYTF.

The chain carries TRBV7-9 and TRBJ2-7, with 8 bases identical to TRBD2. Germline lookup yields CDR1 SEHNR and CDR2 FQNEAQ (reference sequence). After removal of 8 bases from V and 6 bases from J, the junction contained 21 bases not matched to a gene. There are 17 residues in the CDR3. CDR3 bases: TGTGCCAGCCTCCTTGGGGATCCCGGGACTAGTGTATTCGAGCAGTACTTC. It codes for CASLLGDPGTSVFEQYF.

This chain joins TRBV11-1 and TRBJ1-1, with 8 bases fitting TRBD1. V was clipped by 5 bases and J by 0 bases; unmatched bases: 5. This CDR3 is built from 15 residues. Looked up from germline, CDR1 is SGHAT and CDR2 is FQDESV (reference sequence). In DNA form, the CDR3 reads TGTGCCAGCAGCCTAGTGACAGGGGTGAACACTGAAGCTTTCTTT. It specifies CASSLVTGVNTEAFF.

This clone was counted a few times. The V call is TRBV4-3, the J call TRBJ1-6; TRBD1 agrees at 9 bases. CDR1 and CDR2 (germline): LGHNA, YSLEER. The J segment lost 7 bases and the V segment lost 2 bases, leaving 3 bases of the junction unmatched. The CDR3 sequence is 15 residues long. The CDR3 bases are TGCGCCAGCAGCCAACCGGGACAGGGAAATTCACCCCTCCACTTT. This gives the protein CASSQPGQGNSPLHF.

The chain has TRBV6-1 and TRBJ2-2, with 7 nucleotides matching TRBD2. Unmatched junction bases numbered 4, after V lost 4 bases and J lost 2 bases. The CDR3 is 15 residues long. The V gene's germline CDR1 is MNHNS and CDR2 SASEGT. CDR3 nucleotide sequence: TGTGCCAGCAGTGCGGGACTAACCAACACCGGGGAGCTGTTTTTT. Protein sequence: CASSAGLTNTGELFF.

This rearrangement joins TRBV7-9 to TRBJ1-2; 7 bases fit TRBD1. This CDR3 region has 17 residues. V lost 4 bases, J lost 2 bases, and 13 bases stayed unmatched. Germline-derived CDR1 and CDR2 are SEHNR and FQNEAQ (reference sequence). CDR3 region: CASSSTGGGQLNYGYTF. The CDR3 DNA is TGTGCCAGCAGCTCAACCGGAGGGGGACAGCTCAACTATGGCTACACCTTC. Looking up the rest from reference TRBV7-9 and TRBJ1-2 gives the full variable domain: DTGVSQNPRHKITKRGQNVTFRCDPISEHNRLYWYRQTLGQGPEFLTYFQNEAQLEKSRLLSDRFSAERPKGSFSTLEIQRTEQGDSAMYLCASSSTGGGQLNYGYTFGSGTRLTVV.

V is TRBV5-4 and J is TRBJ1-2; the match to TRBD1 covers 9 bases. This CDR3 is 15 amino acids long. The ends lost 4 bases at V and 4 bases at J; junction bases unmatched: 8. Germline assignment: CDR1 SGHNT and CDR2 YYREEE (reference sequence). The CDR3: CASSPGQGRSYGYTF. CDR3 DNA: TGTGCCAGCAGCCCGGGACAGGGTAGGAGCTATGGCTACACCTTC. The variable domain in full, with the rest retrieved from reference TRBV5-4 and TRBJ1-2, is ETGVTQSPTHLIKTRGQQVTLRCSSQSGHNTVSWYQQALGQGPQFIFQYYREEENGRGNFPPRFSGLQFPNYSSELNVNALELDDSALYLCASSPGQGRSYGYTFGSGTRLTVV.

J is TRBJ2-3 and V is TRBV27, with TRBD2 matching over 8 bases. V was clipped by 8 bases and J by 5 bases; unmatched bases: 12. The CDR3 runs 15 residues. From germline, CDR1 is MNHEY and CDR2 SMNVEV (reference sequence). The CDR3 loop reads CASVMSGGAEDTQYF. CDR3 nucleotides: TGTGCCAGCGTAATGTCGGGGGGGGCGGAAGATACGCAGTATTTT.

The chain carries TRBV18 and TRBJ2-7; 9 nucleotides agree with TRBD1. CDR1 and CDR2 (germline): KGHSH, LQKENI. CDR3 length: 13 amino acids. J lost 4 bases, V lost 5 bases, and 3 bases had no gene match. CDR3 bases: TGTGCCAGCTCAGCGGGACAGGGATACGAGCAGTACTTC. It translates to CASSAGQGYEQYF.

The chain links TRBV5-1 to TRBJ2-7; 7 bases are a match to TRBD1. This CDR3 comprises 15 residues. Trimming cost V 4 bases and J 5 bases; bases outside gene matches: 12. Germline lookup yields CDR1 SGHRS and CDR2 YFSETQ. CDR3 in DNA: TGCGCCAGCAGCCTGCTACAGGGGCAGAGAAACGAGCAGTACTTC. Protein: CASSLLQGQRNEQYF.